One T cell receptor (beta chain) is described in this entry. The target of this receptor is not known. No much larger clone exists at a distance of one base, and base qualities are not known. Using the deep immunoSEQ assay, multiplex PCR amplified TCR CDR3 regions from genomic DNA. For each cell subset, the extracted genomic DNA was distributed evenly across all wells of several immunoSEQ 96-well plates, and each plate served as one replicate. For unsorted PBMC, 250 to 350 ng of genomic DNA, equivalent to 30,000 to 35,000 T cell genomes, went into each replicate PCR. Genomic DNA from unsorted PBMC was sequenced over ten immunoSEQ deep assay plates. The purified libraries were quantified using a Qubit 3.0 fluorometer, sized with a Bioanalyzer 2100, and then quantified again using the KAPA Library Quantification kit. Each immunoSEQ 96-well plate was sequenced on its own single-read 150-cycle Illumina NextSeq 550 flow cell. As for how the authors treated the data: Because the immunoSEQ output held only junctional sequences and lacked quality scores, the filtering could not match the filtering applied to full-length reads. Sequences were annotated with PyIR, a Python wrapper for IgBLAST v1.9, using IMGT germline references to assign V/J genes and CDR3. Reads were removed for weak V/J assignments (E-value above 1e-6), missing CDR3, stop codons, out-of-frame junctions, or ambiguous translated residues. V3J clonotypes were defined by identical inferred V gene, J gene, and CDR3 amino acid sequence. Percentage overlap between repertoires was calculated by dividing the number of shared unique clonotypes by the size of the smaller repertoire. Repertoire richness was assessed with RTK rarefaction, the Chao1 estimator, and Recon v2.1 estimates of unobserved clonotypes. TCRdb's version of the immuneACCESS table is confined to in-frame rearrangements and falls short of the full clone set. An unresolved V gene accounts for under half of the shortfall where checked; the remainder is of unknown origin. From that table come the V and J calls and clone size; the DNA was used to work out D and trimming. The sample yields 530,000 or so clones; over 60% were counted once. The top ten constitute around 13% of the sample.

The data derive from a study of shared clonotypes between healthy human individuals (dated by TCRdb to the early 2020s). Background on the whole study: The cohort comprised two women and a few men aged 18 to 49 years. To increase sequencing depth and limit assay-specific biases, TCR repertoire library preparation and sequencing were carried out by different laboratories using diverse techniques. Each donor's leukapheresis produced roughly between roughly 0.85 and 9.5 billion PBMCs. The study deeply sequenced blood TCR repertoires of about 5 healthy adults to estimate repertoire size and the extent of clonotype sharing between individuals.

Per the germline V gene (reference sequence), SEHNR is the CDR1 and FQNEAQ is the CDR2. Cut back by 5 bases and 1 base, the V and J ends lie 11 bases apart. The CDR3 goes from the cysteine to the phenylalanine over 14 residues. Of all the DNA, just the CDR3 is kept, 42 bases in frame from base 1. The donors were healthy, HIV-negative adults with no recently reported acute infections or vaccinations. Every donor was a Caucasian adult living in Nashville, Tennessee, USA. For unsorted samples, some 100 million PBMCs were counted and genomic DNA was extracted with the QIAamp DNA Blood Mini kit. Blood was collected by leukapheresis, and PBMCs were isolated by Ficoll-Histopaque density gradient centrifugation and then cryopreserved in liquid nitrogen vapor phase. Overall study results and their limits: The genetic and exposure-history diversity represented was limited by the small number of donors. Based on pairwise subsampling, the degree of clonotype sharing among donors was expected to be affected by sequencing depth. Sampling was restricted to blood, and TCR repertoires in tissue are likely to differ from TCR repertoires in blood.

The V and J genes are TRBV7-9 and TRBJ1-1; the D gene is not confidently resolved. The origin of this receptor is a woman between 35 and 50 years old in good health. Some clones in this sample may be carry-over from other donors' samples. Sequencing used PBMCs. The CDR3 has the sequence CASSHLDRNTEAFF. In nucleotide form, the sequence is TGTGCCAGCAGCCATCTCGATAGGAACACTGAAGCTTTCTTT.